The present T cell receptor beta chain was sequenced within a study of tumor-infiltrating lymphocytes in primary liver carcinoma. Study-wide context: The patient population consisted of men and women between 30 and 69 years of age.

As for this clonotype: Its antigen is not known. The germline gene is not matched at one end of the junction; a read error may be the cause.

General study results and limits: Less overlap was seen in tumor-adjacent and tumor-blood pairs than in tumor region pairs. Tumors had a top-250-clone fraction that was significantly higher than blood (p = 0.039).

Germline CDR1 is GTSNPN and CDR2 is SVGIG (reference sequence). The CDR3 is 13 residues long. TCR beta cDNA came from roughly 0.45 ug total RNA, primed with a constant-region primer. Slightly modified ARM-PCR, run as three nested multiplex PCR rounds, produced the TCR beta libraries. Use of TRBV1-TRBV30 forward primers with a C-beta reverse primer characterized the first two PCR rounds, which lasted 10 cycles each. TCRdb re-analysed the multiplex PCR reads in MiXCR, keeping a single row per CDR3 protein. The sample consists of 100,000 to 150,000 distinct CDR3 sequences, 55% to 65% of them appearing once. Unsorted bulk tissue (20-30 mg) underwent RNA and DNA co-extraction. The study found over 80% viable tumor cells in every tumor sample.

Sequencing used liver tumor tissue from sampling region 1. As for subset: tumor region T1, superior pole. The source of this sequence is a woman aged 60 to 75 with primary liver carcinoma and hepatitis B virus infection. V gene TRBV30 combines with J gene TRBJ2-2, with D possibly being TRBD2 (5 bases). CDR3 amino acids: CAWSVDGIGELLF. CDR3 coding DNA: TGTGCCTGGAGTGTAGATGGGATCGGGGAGCTGCTTTTT.